The rows below give T cell receptor beta chains drawn from one sample of a study of T cell responses to AZD1222 COVID-19 vaccine. The protocol was immunoSEQ multiplex PCR, while the TCRdb copy is restricted to in-frame clones and leaves out a portion. The data hold over 100,000 clones, with about nine tenths observed a single time. Sequenced material: peripheral blood, taken on day 0 of AZD1222 vaccination. These receptors came from an adult in good health. The CDR3 runs from the conserved cysteine through the conserved F or W. Each record gives: clone size, D gene, V gene, J gene, CDR3 DNA, CDR3 protein. D genes are given only for firm matches. Clone size is shown for a subset of rows, as once, few, many or a class of expanded clone.

abundance: NA; d_gene: NA; v_gene: TRBV5-1; j_gene: TRBJ2-4; CDR3nt: TGCGCCAGCAGCTTGGCACCTGGACCAGAAAACATTCAGTACTTC; CDR3aa: CASSLAPGPENIQYF
abundance: NA; d_gene: TRBD1; v_gene: TRBV2; j_gene: TRBJ1-1; CDR3nt: TGTGCCAGCAGAGGACAGGGGGTGAACACTGAAGCTTTCTTT; CDR3aa: CASRGQGVNTEAFF
abundance: NA; d_gene: NA; v_gene: TRBV9; j_gene: TRBJ1-3; CDR3nt: TGTGCCAGCGGCGGGGACTCTGGAAACACCATATATTTT; CDR3aa: CASGGDSGNTIYF
abundance: NA; d_gene: NA; v_gene: TRBV6-4; j_gene: TRBJ2-1; CDR3nt: TGTGCCAGCAGTGACTCGGGTCGGGGTGAGCAGTTCTTC; CDR3aa: CASSDSGRGEQFF
abundance: NA; d_gene: NA; v_gene: TRBV7-2; j_gene: TRBJ2-7; CDR3nt: TGTGCCAGCAGCTTATCAGCCGCTTCGAACTACGAGCAGTACTTC; CDR3aa: CASSLSAASNYEQYF
abundance: NA; d_gene: NA; v_gene: TRBV5-1; j_gene: TRBJ2-5; CDR3nt: TGCGCCAGCAGCTCCACCGTCCAAGAGACCCAGTACTTC; CDR3aa: CASSSTVQETQYF
abundance: NA; d_gene: TRBD1; v_gene: TRBV7-9; j_gene: TRBJ1-6; CDR3nt: TGTGCCAGCAGCTCTGGACAGGGGGCGAATGCGTATAATTCACCCCTCCACTTT; CDR3aa: CASSSGQGANAYNSPLHF
abundance: NA; d_gene: NA; v_gene: TRBV12-3/TRBV12-4; j_gene: TRBJ1-5; CDR3nt: TGTGCCAGCAGCTCCCGCGGGCAGCCCCAGCATTTT; CDR3aa: CASSSRGQPQHF
abundance: NA; d_gene: NA; v_gene: TRBV7-6; j_gene: TRBJ2-7; CDR3nt: TGTGCCAGCAGCGTAGCTGACCCATACGAGCAGTACTTC; CDR3aa: CASSVADPYEQYF
abundance: NA; d_gene: NA; v_gene: TRBV4-3; j_gene: TRBJ2-2; CDR3nt: TGCGCCAGCAGCCTTCTACCCCCGGGACAGCGGGAGAACACCGGGGAGCTGTTTTTT; CDR3aa: CASSLLPPGQRENTGELFF
abundance: NA; d_gene: NA; v_gene: TRBV7-9; j_gene: TRBJ1-1; CDR3nt: TGTGCCAGCAGCCCTCCGGGAGACACTGAAGCTTTCTTT; CDR3aa: CASSPPGDTEAFF
abundance: NA; d_gene: NA; v_gene: TRBV7-8; j_gene: TRBJ1-1; CDR3nt: TGTGCCAGCAGCAAGGGACACGCGAACACTGAAGCTTTCTTT; CDR3aa: CASSKGHANTEAFF
abundance: NA; d_gene: NA; v_gene: TRBV6-6; j_gene: TRBJ1-3; CDR3nt: TGTGCCAGCAGCCGAGGTGGGATCTTGACGGGACGTGGAAACACCATATATTTT; CDR3aa: CASSRGGILTGRGNTIYF
abundance: NA; d_gene: NA; v_gene: TRBV5-4; j_gene: TRBJ1-4; CDR3nt: TGTGCCAGCAGCACCTCCGCCAAAACCCCTGAAAAACTGTTTTTT; CDR3aa: CASSTSAKTPEKLFF
abundance: NA; d_gene: NA; v_gene: TRBV5-4; j_gene: TRBJ2-7; CDR3nt: TGTGCCAGCAGCTTGCGGGGCGCGACAAGCTCCTACGAGCAGTACTTC; CDR3aa: CASSLRGATSSYEQYF
abundance: NA; d_gene: TRBD1; v_gene: TRBV6-5; j_gene: TRBJ2-7; CDR3nt: TGTGCCAGCAGTTACTCGGACAGGGCCCCCTACGAGCAGTACTTC; CDR3aa: CASSYSDRAPYEQYF
abundance: few; d_gene: NA; v_gene: TRBV18; j_gene: TRBJ1-4; CDR3nt: TGTGCCAGCTCACCGGCTCGGATCTCAACTAATGAAAAACTGTTTTTT; CDR3aa: CASSPARISTNEKLFF
abundance: few; d_gene: NA; v_gene: TRBV6-1; j_gene: TRBJ1-6; CDR3nt: TGTGCCAGCAGTGAACCCAGGGTAGTGGGTTCACCCCTCCACTTT; CDR3aa: CASSEPRVVGSPLHF
abundance: NA; d_gene: NA; v_gene: TRBV19; j_gene: TRBJ1-1; CDR3nt: TGTGCCAGTAGGAAGAACACTGAAGCTTTCTTT; CDR3aa: CASRKNTEAFF
abundance: NA; d_gene: NA; v_gene: TRBV10-1; j_gene: TRBJ1-5; CDR3nt: TGCGCCAGCAAAGGGGTCCCCTTAAGCAATCAGCCCCAGCATTTT; CDR3aa: CASKGVPLSNQPQHF
abundance: NA; d_gene: NA; v_gene: TRBV9; j_gene: TRBJ1-5; CDR3nt: TGTGCCAGCAGCGTAGGAAACGGTCAGCCCCAGCATTTT; CDR3aa: CASSVGNGQPQHF
abundance: NA; d_gene: NA; v_gene: TRBV4-2; j_gene: TRBJ2-2; CDR3nt: TGTGCCAGCAGCCCAAGGACATCAGGCAGGGGGGGCACCGGGGAGCTGTTTTTT; CDR3aa: CASSPRTSGRGGTGELFF
abundance: NA; d_gene: TRBD2; v_gene: TRBV5-1; j_gene: TRBJ2-3; CDR3nt: TGCGCCAGCAGCTTCAGCGGGGGGGCCCCAGATACGCAGTATTTT; CDR3aa: CASSFSGGAPDTQYF
abundance: NA; d_gene: NA; v_gene: TRBV19; j_gene: TRBJ1-1; CDR3nt: TGTGCCAGTAGTATTGGATCGGTTTGGGCGGAAGCTTTCTTT; CDR3aa: CASSIGSVWAEAFF
abundance: NA; d_gene: NA; v_gene: TRBV5-5; j_gene: TRBJ1-6; CDR3nt: TGTGCCAGCAGCTTCCCAGGGGAAGGATCACCCCTCCACTTT; CDR3aa: CASSFPGEGSPLHF
abundance: NA; d_gene: TRBD1; v_gene: TRBV7-2; j_gene: TRBJ1-3; CDR3nt: TGTGCCAGCAGCCGGACAGGGGGCCTTTCTGGAAACACCATATATTTT; CDR3aa: CASSRTGGLSGNTIYF
abundance: NA; d_gene: NA; v_gene: TRBV7-9; j_gene: TRBJ1-2; CDR3nt: TGTGCCAGCAGCTTAGTCCCAGCGGACTATGGCTACACCTTC; CDR3aa: CASSLVPADYGYTF
abundance: NA; d_gene: TRBD2; v_gene: TRBV5-1; j_gene: TRBJ2-5; CDR3nt: TGCGCCAGCAGCCTGCAACTAGCGGATGAGACCCAGTACTTC; CDR3aa: CASSLQLADETQYF
abundance: NA; d_gene: NA; v_gene: TRBV27; j_gene: TRBJ1-5; CDR3nt: TGTGCCAGCAGTTTACGGGGGGCGCGTCAGCCCCAGCATTTT; CDR3aa: CASSLRGARQPQHF
abundance: NA; d_gene: NA; v_gene: TRBV12-3/TRBV12-4; j_gene: TRBJ1-5; CDR3nt: TGTGCCAGCAGAATGCAGGGTTTACGGCCCCAGCATTTT; CDR3aa: CASRMQGLRPQHF
abundance: NA; d_gene: TRBD2; v_gene: TRBV10-3; j_gene: TRBJ2-3; CDR3nt: TGTGCCATCAGGGATAGCGGGGGCACAGATACGCAGTATTTT; CDR3aa: CAIRDSGGTDTQYF
abundance: NA; d_gene: NA; v_gene: TRBV10-1; j_gene: TRBJ2-3; CDR3nt: TGCGCCAGCAGTGACGGGGCTTCCTCAGATACGCAGTATTTT; CDR3aa: CASSDGASSDTQYF
abundance: once; d_gene: NA; v_gene: TRBV7-3; j_gene: TRBJ1-6; CDR3nt: TGTGCCAGCAGCTTAACCTCACCTAATTCACCCCTCCACTTT; CDR3aa: CASSLTSPNSPLHF
abundance: NA; d_gene: NA; v_gene: TRBV12-3/TRBV12-4; j_gene: TRBJ1-5; CDR3nt: TGTGCCAGCAGTTTGAATCAGCCCCAGCATTTT; CDR3aa: CASSLNQPQHF
abundance: NA; d_gene: NA; v_gene: TRBV5-1; j_gene: TRBJ1-2; CDR3nt: TGCGCCAGCAGTCAGGCGGTCCCAGACTATGGCTACACCTTC; CDR3aa: CASSQAVPDYGYTF
abundance: NA; d_gene: TRBD2; v_gene: TRBV6-1; j_gene: TRBJ2-4; CDR3nt: TGTGCCAGCAGTGAAGGAGGTTGGCTAGCGGGGGGTTTCGCCAAAAACATTCAGTACTTC; CDR3aa: CASSEGGWLAGGFAKNIQYF
abundance: NA; d_gene: TRBD1; v_gene: TRBV3-1/TRBV3-2; j_gene: TRBJ1-6; CDR3nt: TGTGCCAGCAGCCAGTCCGACAGGGGGAAATCACCCCTCCACTTT; CDR3aa: CASSQSDRGKSPLHF
abundance: NA; d_gene: NA; v_gene: TRBV21-1; j_gene: TRBJ2-5; CDR3nt: TGTGCCAGCACATTCCTTAAATGGCAGATCAACGAAACCTTTAATCACCAAGAGACCCAGTACTTC; CDR3aa: CASTFLKWQINETFNHQETQYF